This T cell receptor (beta chain) came from a study of molecular identifiers for immune sequencing clone quantification. Study findings and constraints: Same-barcode identical TCR molecules could make highly expanded clones look smaller than they are.

Of note for this clonotype: Its matching antigen is unknown. At one of its ends the junction is not consistent with the germline gene, which may arise from a read error.

Each CDR3 protein is one row after TCRdb ran MiXCR on the PCR reads. Of about half a million distinct CDR3 sequences listed, around 23% are singletons. The germline CDR1 and CDR2 sequences are LNHDA and SQIVND (reference sequence). This CDR3 has 15 residues. The chain uses TRBV19 and TRBJ2-1; TRBD2 matches at 11 bases. The source material was naive CD8+ T cells from blood, with Jurkat cell RNA spiked in. Subset specified: FACS-sorted CD8+CD4-CCR7+CD45RA+ naive T cells. This sequence was found in a human donor in good health. Some libraries in this study had Jurkat cell RNA spiked in. The CDR3 reads CASRIAGGPGNEQFF. The CDR3 DNA reads TGTGCCAGTAGGATAGCGGGAGGGCCGGGCAATGAGCAGTTCTTC.